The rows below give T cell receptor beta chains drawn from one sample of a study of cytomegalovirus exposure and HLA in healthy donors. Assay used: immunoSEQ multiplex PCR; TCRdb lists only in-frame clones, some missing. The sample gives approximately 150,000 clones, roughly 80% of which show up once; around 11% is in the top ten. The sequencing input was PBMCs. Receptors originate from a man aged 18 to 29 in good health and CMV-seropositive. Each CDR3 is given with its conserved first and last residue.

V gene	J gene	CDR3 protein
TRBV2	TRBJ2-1	CASGVTSVNEQFF
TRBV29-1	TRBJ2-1	CSVGQGAAMRFF
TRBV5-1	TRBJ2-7	CASSLEGQGISYEQYF
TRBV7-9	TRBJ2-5	CASSLGSSSAETQYF
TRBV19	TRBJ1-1	CASRRQGWDTEAFF
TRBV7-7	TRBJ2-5	CASSSGTSGGQETQYF
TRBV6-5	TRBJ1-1	CASSLQGGEAFF
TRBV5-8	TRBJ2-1	CASASGAPSYNEQFF
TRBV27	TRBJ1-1	CASSFRRGLNTEAFF
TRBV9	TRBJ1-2	CASSVGTDTNGYTF
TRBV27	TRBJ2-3	CASSLGAGGLSTDTQYF
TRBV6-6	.	CASSGTSGGYEQYF
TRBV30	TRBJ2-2	CAWTTGDTGELFF
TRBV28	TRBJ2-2	CASSAAQATGELFF
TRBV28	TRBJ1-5	CASSSLNQPQHF
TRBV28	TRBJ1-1	CASSGNTEAFF
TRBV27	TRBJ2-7	CASSPLPSGEQYF
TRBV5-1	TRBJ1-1	CASSLGSVNTEAFF
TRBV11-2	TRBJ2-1	CASSFASGRTNYNEQFF
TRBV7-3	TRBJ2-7	CASSLRGGPGTSNHEQYF
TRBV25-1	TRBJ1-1	CASSGPRGTEAFF
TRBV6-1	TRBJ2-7	CASIRLIGEAYEQYF
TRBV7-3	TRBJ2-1	CASSLMPGGNNEQFF
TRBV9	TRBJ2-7	CASSVGGTEQYF
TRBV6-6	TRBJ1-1	CASRNLGTGHAEAFF
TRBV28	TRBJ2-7	CASSLGQGGVDEQYF
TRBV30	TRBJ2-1	CAWSVDGDYEQFF
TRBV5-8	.	CASGAGGLVYEQYF
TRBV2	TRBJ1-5	CASSERGYSNQPQHF
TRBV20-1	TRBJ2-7	CSASMAYEQYF
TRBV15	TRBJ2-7	CATSRGPGTAGEQYF
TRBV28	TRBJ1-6	CASSLRQTSYNSPLHF
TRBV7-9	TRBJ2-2	CASRTYQNTGELFF
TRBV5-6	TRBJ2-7	CASRSTGLGSRWQYF
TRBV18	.	CASSPRQENEQYF
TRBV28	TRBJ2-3	CASSFWSGGTDTQYF